Shown below are 20 T cell receptor beta chains from a single sample sequenced in a study of radiation and T cells in renal cell carcinoma. Repertoires were generated with immunoSEQ multiplex PCR, while TCRdb's copy carries only in-frame clones and drops some. The sample has tens of thousands of clones; approximately 80% are singletons. Time point of the sample: blood 2 weeks post-SBRT. Regarding treatment: 15 Gy SBRT to primary tumor, nephrectomy 4 weeks later. Sequencing was performed on blood, taken from a patient whose treatment included radiotherapy and nephrectomy. Receptor source: a woman aged 65 to 85 with renal cell carcinoma.

The chain employs TRBV9 and TRBJ2-5; D gene uncertain. The CDR3 consists of 13 residues. Germline CDR1 is SGDLS and CDR2 is YYNGEE. V was trimmed by 0 bases and J by 4 bases, leaving 7 bases between them. The CDR3, as DNA: TGTGCCAGCAGCGTAGGACTTTCAGAGACCCAGTACTTC. Residues: CASSVGLSETQYF.

CDR3 DNA sequence: TGTGCCAGCAGCTTGCTTAGCGGGAGAGATACGCAGTATTTT. Residues: CASSLLSGRDTQYF. The chain employs TRBV5-6 and TRBJ2-3; 9 bases match TRBD2. With 1 base clipped from V and 5 bases from J, the junction kept 2 bases outside the gene matches. The CDR3 has 14 amino acids. Germline V CDR1 and CDR2: SGHDT, YYEEEE.

The gene calls are TRBV5-6 and TRBJ1-3; tentatively, D is TRBD1 (6 bases). This CDR3 has 17 residues. The V and J ends lost 5 bases and 3 bases respectively, with 21 bases between them. Germline V gives CDR1 SGHDT, CDR2 YYEEEE. The CDR3 DNA reads as TGTGCCAGCAGTAACGACTGGGCCAGCAGGGGTGGAAACACCATATATTTT. Its translation: CASSNDWASRGGNTIYF.

V and J are TRBV10-3 and TRBJ1-5; D may be TRBD1 (6 bases). CDR1 is ENHRY and CDR2 is SYGVKD in the germline V gene. The V and J ends lost 4 bases and 2 bases respectively, with 18 bases between them. The CDR3 has 17 amino acids. CDR3 in amino acids: CAISAGMGATGNQPQHF. The CDR3 bases are TGTGCCATCAGTGCGGGTATGGGGGCGACGGGCAATCAGCCCCAGCATTTT.

The V call is TRBV4-1, the J call TRBJ2-5; D tentatively reads TRBD1 or TRBD2 (5 bases each). The V and J ends lost 2 bases and 5 bases respectively, with 12 bases between them. The CDR3 covers 14 residues. Per the germline V gene, CDR1 is MGHRA and CDR2 is YSYEKL. The CDR3 DNA follows: TGCGCCAGCAGCCAATCTGGGGGTTGGGAGACCCAGTACTTC. Its protein product is CASSQSGGWETQYF.

The sample holds one count of this clone. The J gene is TRBJ2-7, the V gene TRBV7-8; D might be TRBD1 (5 bases). The CDR3 consists of 13 residues. Germline V CDR1 and CDR2: SGHVS, FQNEAQ. V was clipped by 2 bases and J by 4 bases, with 9 bases between them. The CDR3: CASSLTGAYEQYF. As DNA, the CDR3 is TGTGCCAGCAGCTTAACAGGAGCGTACGAGCAGTACTTC.

The chain carries TRBV4-3 and TRBJ2-7; the D gene is possibly TRBD2 (6 bases). Trimming took 1 base from V and 4 from J, leaving 14 bases between them. This CDR3 has 15 amino acids. Germline V gene lookup returns CDR1 LGHNA and CDR2 YSLEER. CDR3 protein: CASSQVTGGEYEQYF. Here the CDR3 DNA reads TGCGCCAGCAGCCAAGTCACAGGCGGGGAATACGAGCAGTACTTC.

The rearrangement uses TRBV5-6 and TRBJ2-7; 14 nucleotides align to TRBD2. The CDR3 runs 18 residues. After removal of 3 bases from V and 5 bases from J, the junction contained 13 bases not matched to a gene. The germline V gene has CDR1 SGHDT and CDR2 YYEEEE. CDR3 sequence reads: CASSWGTSGSLLLHEQYF. DNA of the CDR3: TGTGCCAGCAGCTGGGGGACTAGCGGGAGCCTCTTGCTGCACGAGCAGTACTTC.

CDR3 sequence (DNA): TGCAGCGTTGAAGTCCCGCCGTATGGCTACACCTTC. Its translation is CSVEVPPYGYTF. This chain joins TRBV29-1 and TRBJ1-2; D is undetermined. CDR3 size: 12 residues. Germline V gene lookup returns CDR1 SQVTM and CDR2 ANQGSEA. Trimming took off 1 base at V and 5 bases at J, with 8 bases between the two ends.

This chain connects TRBV7-9 to TRBJ1-5, with 9 bases that match TRBD1. CDR1 and CDR2 from the germline V gene are SEHNR and FQNEAQ (reference sequence). V shed 5 bases and J 0 bases; nucleotides not matched to a gene: 5. The CDR3 loop spans 16 amino acids. Here the CDR3 reads CASSLDRGYSNQPQHF. The CDR3 DNA is TGTGCCAGCAGCCTGGACAGGGGTTATAGCAATCAGCCCCAGCATTTT.

This chain joins TRBV18 and TRBJ2-7; TRBD2 matches 10 bases. With V trimmed by 0 bases and J by 2 bases, 4 bases remained unmatched. The CDR3 totals 16 residues. Germline-derived CDR1 and CDR2 are KGHSH and LQKENI. The chain's CDR3 is CASSPPLLAGTYEQYF. CDR3 bases: TGTGCCAGCTCACCACCATTACTAGCGGGGACCTACGAGCAGTACTTC.

The gene calls are TRBV5-1 and TRBJ2-1; D not resolved. V shed 0 bases and J shed 0 bases, with 10 bases lying between them. The CDR3 consists of 16 residues. Germline V CDR1 and CDR2: SGHRS, YFSETQ. CDR3 amino acids: CASSLEGLSSYNEQFF. DNA of the CDR3: TGCGCCAGCAGCTTGGAGGGCCTAAGCTCCTACAATGAGCAGTTCTTC.

The chain is built from TRBV15 and TRBJ2-2; the match to TRBD1 covers 8 bases. Losses at the gene ends were 4 bases for V and 3 bases for J; bases not matched to a gene: 13. The length of the CDR3 is 18 residues. Germline V lookup: CDR1 LNHNV, CDR2 YYDKDF (reference sequence). The CDR3 protein is CATSTPGGTGLDTGELFF. CDR3 DNA sequence: TGTGCCACCAGCACACCAGGAGGGACAGGCTTGGACACCGGGGAGCTGTTTTTT. Full variable domain (remainder filled in from reference TRBV15 and TRBJ2-2): DAMVIQNPRYQVTQFGKPVTLSCSQTLNHNVMYWYQQKSSQAPKLLFHYYDKDFNNEADTPDNFQSRRPNTSFCFLDIRSPGLGDTAMYLCATSTPGGTGLDTGELFFGEGSRLTVL.

The chain carries TRBV29-1 and TRBJ2-7, with 9 nucleotides matching TRBD1. The CDR3 has 15 amino acids. V lost 4 bases, J lost 4 bases, and 11 bases stayed unmatched. Germline lookup yields CDR1 SQVTM and CDR2 ANQGSEA. Here the CDR3 reads CSVAGFVGQGYEQYF. CDR3 bases: TGCAGCGTTGCGGGTTTTGTAGGACAGGGGTACGAGCAGTACTTC.

The chain couples TRBV7-2 to TRBJ1-1, with a tentative D call TRBD1 (6 bases). Germline lookup yields CDR1 SGHTA and CDR2 FQGNSA. The CDR3 is made up of 15 amino acids. V gave up 1 base and J gave up 5 bases, with 14 bases separating them. CDR3 coding DNA: TGTGCCAGCAGCTTAGACCCAAACACAGGGACTGAAGCTTTCTTT. Translating it yields CASSLDPNTGTEAFF.

V usage is TRBV4-3 and J usage is TRBJ2-3, with D perhaps matching TRBD2 (6 bases). CDR3 length equals 15 residues. V was clipped by 1 base and J by 2 bases, with 10 bases between them. In germline, CDR1 is LGHNA, CDR2 YSLEER. This CDR3 reads CASSQGGDLTDTQYF. Written as DNA, the CDR3 is TGCGCCAGCAGCCAAGGGGGGGACCTCACAGATACGCAGTATTTT.

The chain combines TRBV10-2 with TRBJ1-5; 7 bases agree with TRBD1. The CDR3 loop spans 14 amino acids. CDR1 WSHSY and CDR2 SAAADI come from the germline V gene. The V and J ends lost 6 bases and 2 bases, in that order; junction bases with no gene match: 4. This chain's CDR3 is CASRQGSGNQPQHF. The CDR3 DNA reads TGCGCCAGCAGACAGGGGTCGGGCAATCAGCCCCAGCATTTT.

This chain connects TRBV2 to TRBJ1-4, with TRBD1 matching 11 bases. The germline V gene has CDR1 SNHLY and CDR2 FYNNEI. CDR3 length equals 13 residues. The J segment lost 8 bases and the V segment lost 8 bases, leaving 4 bases of the junction unmatched. The CDR3 DNA sequence: TGTGCCAGCTGGACAGGGGGCGGGGAAAAACTGTTTTTT. This translates into CASWTGGGEKLFF.

J is TRBJ2-5 and V is TRBV18; a weak D match, TRBD1 (5 bases). The CDR3 length is 15 residues. Trimming shortened V by 3 bases and J by 4 bases, and 15 bases separated the two germline ends. CDR1 KGHSH and CDR2 LQKENI come from the germline V gene. CDR3 bases: TGTGCCAGCTCACCCCGGCAAAGTCAGGGAGAGACCCAGTACTTC. Its protein is CASSPRQSQGETQYF.

V gene TRBV27 combines with J gene TRBJ1-4; D might be TRBD1 (5 bases). The V end lost 1 base, the J end lost 5 bases, and 11 bases lay between the germline ends. CDR1 and CDR2 from the germline V gene are MNHEY and SMNVEV (reference sequence). CDR3 size: 15 residues. Here the CDR3 reads CASSLWGDLNEKLFF. CDR3 coding DNA: TGTGCCAGCAGTTTATGGGGGGACTTAAATGAAAAACTGTTTTTT.